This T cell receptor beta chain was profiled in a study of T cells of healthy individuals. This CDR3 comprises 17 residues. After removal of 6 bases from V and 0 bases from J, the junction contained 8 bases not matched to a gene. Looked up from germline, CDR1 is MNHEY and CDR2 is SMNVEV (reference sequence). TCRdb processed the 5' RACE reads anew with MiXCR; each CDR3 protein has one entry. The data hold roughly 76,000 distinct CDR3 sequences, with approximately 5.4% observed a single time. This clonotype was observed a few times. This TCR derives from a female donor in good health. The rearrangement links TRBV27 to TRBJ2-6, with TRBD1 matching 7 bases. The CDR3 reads CASRQSGQISGANVLTF. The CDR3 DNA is TGTGCCAGCAGACAATCGGGACAGATCTCTGGGGCCAACGTCCTGACTTTC.